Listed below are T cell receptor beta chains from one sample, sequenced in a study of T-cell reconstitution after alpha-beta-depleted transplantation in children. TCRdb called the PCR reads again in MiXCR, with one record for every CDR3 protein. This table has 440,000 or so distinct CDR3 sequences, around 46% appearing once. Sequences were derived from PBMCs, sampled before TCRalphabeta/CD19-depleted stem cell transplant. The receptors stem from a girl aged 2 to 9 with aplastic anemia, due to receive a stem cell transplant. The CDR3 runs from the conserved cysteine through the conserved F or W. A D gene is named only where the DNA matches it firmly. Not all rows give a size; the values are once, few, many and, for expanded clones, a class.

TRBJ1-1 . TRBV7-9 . CASRLTGSGRTEAFF TGTGCCAGCAGGCTCACAGGGAGTGGGCGCACTGAAGCTTTCTTT
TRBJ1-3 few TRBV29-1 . CSVGRRDTIYF TGCAGCGTAGGGCGTCGGGACACCATATATTTT
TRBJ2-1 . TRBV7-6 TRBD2 CASSLALGGFYNEQFF TGTGCCAGCAGCTTAGCGTTGGGGGGGTTTTACAATGAGCAGTTCTTC
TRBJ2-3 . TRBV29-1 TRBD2 CSVSSGRETDTQYF TGCAGCGTTTCTAGCGGGAGGGAGACAGATACGCAGTATTTT
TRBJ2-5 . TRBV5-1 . CASSAREETQYF TGCGCCAGCAGCGCCAGGGAAGAGACCCAGTACTTC
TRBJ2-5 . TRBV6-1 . CASAKYQETQYF TGTGCCAGCGCAAAGTACCAGGAGACCCAGTACTTC
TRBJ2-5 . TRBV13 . CASSPRVPEGETQYF TGTGCCAGCAGCCCCCGGGTTCCCGAGGGGGAGACCCAGTACTTC
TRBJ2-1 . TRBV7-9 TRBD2 CASSSEGESPGLAQFF TGTGCCAGCAGCTCCGAGGGAGAGTCACCGGGACTAGCGCAGTTCTTC
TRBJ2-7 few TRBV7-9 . CASSLGPVGEQYF TGTGCCAGCAGCTTGGGCCCTGTGGGCGAGCAGTACTTC
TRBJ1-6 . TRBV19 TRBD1 CASSPPTGPYNSPLHF TGTGCCAGTAGCCCTCCGACAGGGCCCTATAATTCACCCCTCCACTTT
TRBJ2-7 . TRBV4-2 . CASSSGTTNYEQYF TGTGCCAGCAGCTCCGGGACGACCAACTACGAGCAGTACTTC
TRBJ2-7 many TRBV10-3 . CAISEDIEQYF TGTGCCATCAGTGAAGATATCGAGCAGTACTTC
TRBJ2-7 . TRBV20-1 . CSASTPGSSYEQYF TGCAGTGCTTCTACACCCGGGAGCTCCTACGAGCAGTACTTC
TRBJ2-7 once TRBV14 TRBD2 CASSQWGLADSYEQYF TGTGCCAGCAGCCAATGGGGACTAGCGGACTCCTACGAGCAGTACTTC
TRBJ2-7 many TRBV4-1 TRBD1 CASSQDRMGQGGEQYF TGCGCCAGCAGCCAAGATCGGATGGGACAGGGGGGCGAGCAGTACTTC
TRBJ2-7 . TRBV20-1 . CSVPGLSSYEQYF TGCAGTGTTCCGGGACTTAGCTCCTACGAGCAGTACTTC
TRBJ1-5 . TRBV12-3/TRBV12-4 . CASSLWGGVGDQPQHF TGTGCCAGCAGTTTATGGGGGGGTGTAGGAGATCAGCCCCAGCATTTT
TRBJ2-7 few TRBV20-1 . CSASNRDYEQYF TGCAGTGCTAGCAACAGGGACTACGAGCAGTACTTC
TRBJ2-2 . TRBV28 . CASSFTGRSGELFF TGTGCCAGCAGTTTTACGGGCCGCTCCGGGGAGCTGTTTTTT
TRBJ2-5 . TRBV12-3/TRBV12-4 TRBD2 CASSLPSGQDQETQYF TGTGCCAGCAGTTTACCTAGCGGCCAAGACCAAGAGACCCAGTACTTC
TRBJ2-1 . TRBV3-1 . CASSLLLSGNEQFF TGTGCCAGCAGCCTGTTACTAAGCGGAAATGAGCAGTTCTTC
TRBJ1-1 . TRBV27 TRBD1 CASSPQGGYTEAFF TGTGCCAGCAGTCCGCAAGGGGGCTACACTGAAGCTTTCTTT
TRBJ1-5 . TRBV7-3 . CASSSTHRSNQPQHF TGTGCCAGCAGCTCTACCCACAGGAGCAATCAGCCCCAGCATTTT
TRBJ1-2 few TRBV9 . CASSVGLGNYGYTF TGTGCCAGCAGCGTAGGATTGGGGAACTATGGCTACACCTTC
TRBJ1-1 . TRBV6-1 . CASIATGNTEAFF TGTGCCAGCATCGCGACAGGGAACACTGAAGCTTTCTTT
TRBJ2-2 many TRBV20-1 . CSARDRTKANTGELFF TGCAGTGCTAGAGATAGGACTAAGGCGAACACCGGGGAGCTGTTTTTT
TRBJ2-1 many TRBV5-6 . CASSLGVLNEQFF TGTGCCAGCAGCTTGGGGGTCCTCAATGAGCAGTTCTTC
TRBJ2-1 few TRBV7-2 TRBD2 CASSFRLAGYNEQFF TGTGCCAGCAGCTTCCGACTAGCGGGGTACAATGAGCAGTTCTTC
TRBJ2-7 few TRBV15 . CATSSSSSAYEQYF TGTGCCACCAGCAGTAGCTCTAGCGCCTACGAGCAGTACTTC
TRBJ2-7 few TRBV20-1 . CSAAPSRGRPLSYEQYF TGCAGTGCCGCCCCCTCTAGGGGGAGGCCTCTCTCCTACGAGCAGTACTTC
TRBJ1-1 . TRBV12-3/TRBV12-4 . CASSRHPEGAFF TGTGCCAGCAGTAGACATCCTGAGGGAGCTTTCTTT
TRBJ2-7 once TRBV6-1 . CASRPSGLGYEQYF TGTGCCAGCAGACCCTCCGGGTTAGGCTACGAGCAGTACTTC
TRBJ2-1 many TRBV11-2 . CASSDIKSSYNEQFF TGTGCCAGCAGCGACATAAAAAGCTCCTACAATGAGCAGTTCTTC
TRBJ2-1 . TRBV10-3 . CAIGLIDRNEQFF TGTGCCATCGGGTTGATAGACCGCAATGAGCAGTTCTTC
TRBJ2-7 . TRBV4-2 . CASSQGRGTEQYF TGTGCCAGCAGCCAAGGACGAGGGACCGAGCAGTACTTC
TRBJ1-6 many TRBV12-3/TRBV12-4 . CASSLAGQGLHF TGTGCCAGCAGTTTAGCGGGTCAGGGGCTCCACTTT
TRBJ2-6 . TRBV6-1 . CASSPTRSGANVLTF TGTGCCAGCAGCCCGACGAGGTCTGGGGCCAACGTCCTGACTTTC